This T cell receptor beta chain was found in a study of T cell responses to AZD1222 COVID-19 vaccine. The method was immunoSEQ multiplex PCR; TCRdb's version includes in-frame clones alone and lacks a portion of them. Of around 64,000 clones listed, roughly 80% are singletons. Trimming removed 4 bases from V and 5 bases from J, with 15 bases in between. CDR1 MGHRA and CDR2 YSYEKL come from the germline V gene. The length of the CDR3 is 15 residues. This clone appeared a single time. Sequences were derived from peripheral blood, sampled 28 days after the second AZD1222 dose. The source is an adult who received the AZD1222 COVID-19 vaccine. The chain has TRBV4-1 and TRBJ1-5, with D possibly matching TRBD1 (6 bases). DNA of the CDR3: TGCGCCAGCAGCCCAGAAACAGGGAGCCATCAGCCCCAGCATTTT. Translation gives CASSPETGSHQPQHF.